This T cell receptor (beta chain) stems from a study of Graves' ophthalmopathy and Graves' hyperthyroidism. Study context: Peripheral blood samples were taken at initial diagnosis, before any treatment.

Other autoimmune diseases, uncontrolled infections, pregnancy or lactation excluded patients from enrollment. Concerning this clonotype: What it binds is unknown.

Amplifying from RNA transcripts, the study obtained TCR beta CDR3 regions. HTBI-primed first-round RT-PCR preceded second-round multiplex PCR. TCRdb reprocessed the multiplex PCR reads with MiXCR, giving one entry per CDR3 protein. This sample has some 150,000 distinct CDR3 sequences, with approximately 40% found just once. Trimming pared 3 bases from V and 6 bases from J, leaving 12 bases between. This CDR3 is 14 amino acids long. Whole-study findings and limits: For predicting ophthalmopathy progression, the model had approximately 70% sensitivity and 72.22% specificity. Thyroid clonotypes that were expanded above 0.001 frequency mostly also appeared in blood.

The sequence derives from a young man with Graves' ophthalmopathy. The J gene is TRBJ1-5, the V gene TRBV12-3 or TRBV12-4, with a weak D call TRBD1 (5 bases). The sequenced material came from peripheral blood. CDR3 in DNA: TGTGCCAGCAGTTTGGGCAGGGAGGGTCAGCCCCAGCATTTT. Its protein product is CASSLGREGQPQHF.